Detailed here is one TCR beta chain. Its target is unknown. Germline V gene lookup returns CDR1 MNHEY and CDR2 SVGAGI. This CDR3 is built from 15 residues. Constant-region reverse primers amplified full-length variable regions, followed by semi-nested Nested Universal Primer A PCR. TCRdb reprocessed the 5' RACE reads with MiXCR, giving one entry per CDR3 protein. The sample holds 10,000 to 14,000 distinct CDR3 sequences, about half seen once. Notes on the study in general: Tumor Tregs overlapped most with tumor, then blood, naive CD4+ cells. Tumor memory CD4+ T cell TCR gene usage was found to cluster with blood and lymph node memory CD4+ cells and with lymph node naive CD4+ cells.

The source material was tumor-infiltrating naive CD4+ T cells sorted from the breast tumor. Described subset: naive CD4+ T cells, CD4+CD45RA+CD25-. This chain uses TRBV6-5 with TRBJ1-5; D is unresolved. The DNA end is a closer match to TRBJ1-3, so the J assignment may be wrong. The receptor was derived from a female donor with breast cancer. CDR3 sequence: CASSYDVSSGNTIYF. For the CDR3, the DNA is TGTGCCAGCAGTTACGACGTTAGCTCTGGAAACACCATATATTTT.